This T cell receptor (beta chain) was found in a study of T-cell reconstitution after alpha-beta-depleted transplantation in children. This CDR3 has 13 residues. V gave up 6 bases and J gave up 5 bases, with 14 bases separating them. Germline V CDR1 and CDR2: DFQATT, SNEGSKA (reference sequence). Unique molecular identifiers were incorporated into the prepared TCRbeta library. Each CDR3 protein gets one entry after TCRdb re-called the PCR reads with MiXCR. The repertoire holds around 370,000 distinct CDR3 sequences, with about 9.3% as singletons. The chain uses TRBV20-1 and TRBJ1-3; D is unclear. This clonotype was sampled from a human donor who donated a stem cell graft to a child with acute lymphoblastic leukemia. The specimen comprised PBMCs from the stem cell graft donor, sampled from the stem cell graft. The CDR3 reads CSATDGGRNTIYF. CDR3 DNA sequence: TGCAGTGCCACGGACGGAGGTAGAAACACCATATATTTT.